This T cell receptor (beta chain) was recorded in a study of early T cells in non-severe SARS-CoV-2 infection. Study context: Sequencing used unsorted whole-blood bulk RNA, so chains lack pairing. Whole-study findings and limits: CD4 and private specificities were missed by VDJdb matching, which favored anti-spike CD8 responses.

The germline gives CDR1 MNHEY, CDR2 SMNVEV (reference sequence). V lost 7 bases to trimming and J lost 7 bases, with 14 bases between them. CDR3 size: 14 residues. Regarding this clonotype: Its antigen remains unidentified.

Individually, cDNA molecules had unique molecular identifiers attached to them. TCRdb fed the 5' RACE reads into MiXCR, producing one record per CDR3 protein. The sample contains tens of thousands of distinct CDR3 sequences, less than 11% of which appear only once. The origin of this receptor is an adult who was a healthcare worker with PCR-confirmed SARS-CoV-2 infection or an uninfected control (not recorded which). Sequenced: whole blood. V and J are TRBV27 and TRBJ1-6; D ambiguous. The CDR3 is CASTLRRKNSPLHF. CDR3 bases: TGTGCCAGCACCCTTAGACGGAAGAATTCACCCCTCCACTTT.